The 5 T cell receptor beta chains reported below all come from one sample, sequenced in a study of T cell repertoires in cytomegalovirus infection. Their antigens remain unidentified. MiXCR was run by TCRdb on the reads, yielding one entry per CDR3 protein. The sample has about 120,000 distinct CDR3 sequences, 30% seen once. The specimen comprised CD8+ T cells from cultured PBMCs, sampled from culture after CMV antigen stimulation. Receptor source: a human donor in good health (CMV status not recorded). Some clones in this sample may be carry-over from other donors' samples.

This clonotype is large (0.1 to 1%) by share. The chain joins TRBV19 to TRBJ2-1; no firm D call. The CDR3 length is 14 residues. Trimming left V 8 bases short and J 0 bases short, with 11 bases between. Germline lookup yields CDR1 LNHDA and CDR2 SQIVND (reference sequence). This chain's CDR3 is CASSRVSSYNEQFF. CDR3 sequence (DNA): TGTGCCAGTTCCCGCGTAAGCTCCTACAATGAGCAGTTCTTC.

The chain carries TRBV28 and TRBJ1-5; 7 bases fit TRBD1. V shed 2 bases, J shed 4 bases, and the junction held 5 bases outside the gene matches. The CDR3 runs 15 residues. The germline CDR1 and CDR2 sequences are MDHEN and SYDVKM. The CDR3 bases are TGTGCCAGCAGTTTACAACAGGGGACAAATCAGCCCCAGCATTTT. This translates into CASSLQQGTNQPQHF.

V is TRBV7-9 and J is TRBJ2-1; D is tentatively TRBD1 or TRBD2 (7 bases each). V lost 5 bases and J lost 10, with 24 bases in between. The germline V gene has CDR1 SEHNR and CDR2 FQNEAQ (reference sequence). The CDR3 is 16 amino acids. CDR3 protein: CASSPRGGGRGREQFF. CDR3 coding DNA: TGTGCCAGCAGCCCCAGGGGGGGGGGGCGTGGGAGGGAGCAGTTCTTC.

This clonotype appeared a few times. V is TRBV4-3 and J is TRBJ1-1; D remains ambiguous. V shed 0 bases and J shed 4 bases, with 9 bases lying between them. Germline V gene lookup returns CDR1 LGHNA and CDR2 YSLEER. CDR3 size: 14 residues. Here the CDR3 reads CASSQDRMPTEAFF. As DNA, the CDR3 is TGCGCCAGCAGCCAAGATCGGATGCCCACTGAAGCTTTCTTT.

This clonotype has just one count. The chain couples TRBV28 to TRBJ2-1; possibly TRBD1 or TRBD2 for D (6 bases each). The V end lost 3 bases, the J end lost 7 bases, and 16 bases lay between the germline ends. The germline gives CDR1 MDHEN, CDR2 SYDVKM. The CDR3 spans 15 residues. DNA of the CDR3: TGTGCCAGCAGTTTTTTCGGGGGCCCGGGGAATGAGCAGTTCTTC. Its protein is CASSFFGGPGNEQFF. Full variable domain (remainder filled in from reference TRBV28 and TRBJ2-1): DVKVTQSSRYLVKRTGEKVFLECVQDMDHENMFWYRQDPGLGLRLIYFSYDVKMKEKGDIPEGYSVSREKKERFSLILESASTNQTSMYLCASSFFGGPGNEQFFGPGTRLTVL.